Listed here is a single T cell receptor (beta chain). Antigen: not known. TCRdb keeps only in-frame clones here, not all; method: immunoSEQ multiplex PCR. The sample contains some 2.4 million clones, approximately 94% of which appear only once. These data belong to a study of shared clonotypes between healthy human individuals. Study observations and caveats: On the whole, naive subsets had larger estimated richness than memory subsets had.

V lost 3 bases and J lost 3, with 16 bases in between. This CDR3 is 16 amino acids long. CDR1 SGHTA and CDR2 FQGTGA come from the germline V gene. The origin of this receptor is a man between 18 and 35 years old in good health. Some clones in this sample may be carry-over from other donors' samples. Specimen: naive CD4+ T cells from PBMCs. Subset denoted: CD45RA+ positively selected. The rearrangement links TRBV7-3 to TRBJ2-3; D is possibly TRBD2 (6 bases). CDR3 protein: CASSFQPGLSTDTQYF. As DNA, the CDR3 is TGTGCCAGCAGCTTTCAACCGGGACTCAGTACAGATACGCAGTATTTT.